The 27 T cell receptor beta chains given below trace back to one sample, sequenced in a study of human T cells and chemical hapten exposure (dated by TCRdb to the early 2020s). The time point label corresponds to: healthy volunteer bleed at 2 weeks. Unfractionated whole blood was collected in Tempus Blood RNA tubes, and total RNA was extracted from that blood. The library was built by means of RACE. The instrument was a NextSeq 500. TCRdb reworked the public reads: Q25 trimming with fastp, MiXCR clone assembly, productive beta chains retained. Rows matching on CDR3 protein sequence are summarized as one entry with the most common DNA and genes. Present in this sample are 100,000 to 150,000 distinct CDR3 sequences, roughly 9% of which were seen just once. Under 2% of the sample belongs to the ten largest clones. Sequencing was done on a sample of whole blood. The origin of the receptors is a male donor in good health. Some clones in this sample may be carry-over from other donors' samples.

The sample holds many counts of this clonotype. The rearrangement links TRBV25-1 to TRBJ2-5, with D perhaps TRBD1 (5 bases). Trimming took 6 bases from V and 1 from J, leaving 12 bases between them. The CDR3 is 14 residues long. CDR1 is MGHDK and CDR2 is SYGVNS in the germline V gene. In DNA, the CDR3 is TGTGCCAGCAGAGGACATGGCGGCCAAGAGACCCAGTACTTC. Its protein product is CASRGHGGQETQYF.

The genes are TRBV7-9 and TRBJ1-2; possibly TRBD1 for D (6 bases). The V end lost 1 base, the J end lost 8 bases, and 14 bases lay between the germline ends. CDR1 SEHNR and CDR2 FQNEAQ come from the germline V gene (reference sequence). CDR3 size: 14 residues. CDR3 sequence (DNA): TGTGCCAGCAGCTTAGACGGCAGGGGTGGAGGCTACACCTTC. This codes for CASSLDGRGGGYTF.

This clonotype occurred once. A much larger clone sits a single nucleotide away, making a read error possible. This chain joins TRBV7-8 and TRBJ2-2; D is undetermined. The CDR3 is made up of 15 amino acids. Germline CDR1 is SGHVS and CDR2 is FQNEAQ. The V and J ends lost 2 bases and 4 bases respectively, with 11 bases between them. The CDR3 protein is CASSLFGQTTGELFF. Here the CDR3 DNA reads TGTGCCAGCAGCTTATTCGGCCAGACCACCGGGGAGCTGTTTTTT.

The CDR3 DNA is TGTGCCAGCAGCTTATCAGGGCTCGGTTCACCCCTCCACTTT. This sequence encodes CASSLSGLGSPLHF. This chain connects TRBV11-2 to TRBJ1-6; perhaps TRBD1 as D (5 bases). Germline V CDR1 and CDR2: SGHAT, FQNNGV. V shed 2 bases and J shed 9 bases, with 11 bases lying between them. This CDR3 region has 14 residues.

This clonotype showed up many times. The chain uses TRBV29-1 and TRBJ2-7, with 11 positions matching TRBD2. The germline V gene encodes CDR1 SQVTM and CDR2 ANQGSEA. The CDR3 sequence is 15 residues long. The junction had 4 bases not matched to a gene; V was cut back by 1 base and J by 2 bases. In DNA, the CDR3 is TGCAGCGTTGAAGTGATGACTAGCGGGACCTACGAGCAGTACTTC. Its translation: CSVEVMTSGTYEQYF.

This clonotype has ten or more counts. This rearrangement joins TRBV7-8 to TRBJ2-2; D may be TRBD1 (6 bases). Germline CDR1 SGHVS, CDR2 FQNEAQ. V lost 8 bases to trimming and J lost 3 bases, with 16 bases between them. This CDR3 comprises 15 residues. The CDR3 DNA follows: TGTGCCAGCTCCCGCAGGGGAAGTGACACCGGGGAGCTGTTTTTT. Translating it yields CASSRRGSDTGELFF.

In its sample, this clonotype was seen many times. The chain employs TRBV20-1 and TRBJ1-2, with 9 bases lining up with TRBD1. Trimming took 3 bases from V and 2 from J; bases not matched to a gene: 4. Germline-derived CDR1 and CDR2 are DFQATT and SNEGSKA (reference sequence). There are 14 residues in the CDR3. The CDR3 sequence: CSARGQGTNYGYTF. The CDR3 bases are TGCAGTGCTAGGGGACAGGGTACGAACTATGGCTACACCTTC.

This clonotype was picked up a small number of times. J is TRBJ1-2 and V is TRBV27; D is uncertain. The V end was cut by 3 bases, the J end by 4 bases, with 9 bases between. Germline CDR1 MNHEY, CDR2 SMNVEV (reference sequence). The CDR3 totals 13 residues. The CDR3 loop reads CASSFNRGYGYTF. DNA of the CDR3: TGTGCCAGCAGTTTTAATCGGGGCTATGGCTACACCTTC.

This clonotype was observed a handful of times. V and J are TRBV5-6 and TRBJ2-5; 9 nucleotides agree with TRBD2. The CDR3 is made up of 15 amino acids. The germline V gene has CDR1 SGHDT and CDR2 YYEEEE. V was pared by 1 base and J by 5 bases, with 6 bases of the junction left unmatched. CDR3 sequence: CASSLRLAGRETQYF. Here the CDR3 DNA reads TGTGCCAGCAGCTTGAGGCTAGCGGGACGGGAGACCCAGTACTTC.

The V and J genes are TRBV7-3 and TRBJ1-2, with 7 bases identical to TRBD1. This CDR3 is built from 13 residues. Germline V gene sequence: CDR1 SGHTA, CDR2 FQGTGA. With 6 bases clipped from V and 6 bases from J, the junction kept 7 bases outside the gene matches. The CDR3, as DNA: TGTGCCAGCAGTGTGACAGGGACCGATGGCTACACCTTC. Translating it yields CASSVTGTDGYTF.

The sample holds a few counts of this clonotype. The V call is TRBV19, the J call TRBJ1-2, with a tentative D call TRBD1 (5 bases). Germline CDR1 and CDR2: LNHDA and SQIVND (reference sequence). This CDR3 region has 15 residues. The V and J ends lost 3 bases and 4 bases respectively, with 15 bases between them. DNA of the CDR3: TGTGCCAGTAGTATCTCCCCCGGGACGCCCTATGGCTACACCTTC. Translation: CASSISPGTPYGYTF.

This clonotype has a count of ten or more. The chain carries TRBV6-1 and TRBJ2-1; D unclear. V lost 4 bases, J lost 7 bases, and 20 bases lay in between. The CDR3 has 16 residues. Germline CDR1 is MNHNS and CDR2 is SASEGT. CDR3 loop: CASSGVVSVGRNEQFF. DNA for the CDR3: TGTGCCAGCAGTGGGGTGGTGAGCGTCGGTCGGAATGAGCAGTTCTTC.

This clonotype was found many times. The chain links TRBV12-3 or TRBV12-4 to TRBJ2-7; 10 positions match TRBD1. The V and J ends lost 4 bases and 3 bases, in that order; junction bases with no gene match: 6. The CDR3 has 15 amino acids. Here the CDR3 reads CASSWGQGLLYEQYF. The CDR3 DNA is TGTGCCAGCAGTTGGGGACAGGGGCTTCTCTACGAGCAGTACTTC.

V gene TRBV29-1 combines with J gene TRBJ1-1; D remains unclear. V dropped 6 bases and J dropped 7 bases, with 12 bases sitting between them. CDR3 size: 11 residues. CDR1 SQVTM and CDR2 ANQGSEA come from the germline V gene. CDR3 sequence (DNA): TGCAGCGTGAGAGAGGGTATTGAAGCTTTCTTT. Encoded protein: CSVREGIEAFF.

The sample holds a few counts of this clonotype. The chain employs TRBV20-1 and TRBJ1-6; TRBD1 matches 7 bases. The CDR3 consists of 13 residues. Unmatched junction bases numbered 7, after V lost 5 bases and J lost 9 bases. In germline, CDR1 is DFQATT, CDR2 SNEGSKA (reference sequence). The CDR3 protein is CSAYDRDGSPLHF. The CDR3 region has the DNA TGCAGTGCTTACGACAGGGACGGTTCACCCCTCCACTTT.

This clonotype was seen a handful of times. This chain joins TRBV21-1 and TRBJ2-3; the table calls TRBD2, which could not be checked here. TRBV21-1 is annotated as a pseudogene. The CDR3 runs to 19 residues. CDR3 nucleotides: TGTGCCAGCAGCAAGGGACTAGCGGGAGTCCGGGTGGGCACAGATACGCAGTATTTT. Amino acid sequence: CASSKGLAGVRVGTDTQYF.

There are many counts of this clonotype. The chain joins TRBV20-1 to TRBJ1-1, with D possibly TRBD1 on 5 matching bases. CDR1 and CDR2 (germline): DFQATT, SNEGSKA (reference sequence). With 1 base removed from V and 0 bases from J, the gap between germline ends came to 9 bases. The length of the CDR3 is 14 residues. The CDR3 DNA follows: TGCAGTGCTAGAGTAGAAGGGGTGAACACTGAAGCTTTCTTT. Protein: CSARVEGVNTEAFF.

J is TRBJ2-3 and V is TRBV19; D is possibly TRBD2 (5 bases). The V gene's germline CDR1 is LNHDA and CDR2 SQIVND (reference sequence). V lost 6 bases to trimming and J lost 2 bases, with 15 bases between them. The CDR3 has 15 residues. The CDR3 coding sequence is TGTGCCAGTAGCCCCTGGACGGGGAACACAGATACGCAGTATTTT. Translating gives CASSPWTGNTDTQYF.

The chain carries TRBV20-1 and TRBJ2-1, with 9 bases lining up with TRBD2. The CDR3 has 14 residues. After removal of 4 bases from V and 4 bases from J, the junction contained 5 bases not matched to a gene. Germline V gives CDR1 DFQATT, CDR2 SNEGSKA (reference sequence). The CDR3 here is CSATGLALYNEQFF. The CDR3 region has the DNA TGCAGTGCTACTGGACTAGCGTTATACAATGAGCAGTTCTTC.

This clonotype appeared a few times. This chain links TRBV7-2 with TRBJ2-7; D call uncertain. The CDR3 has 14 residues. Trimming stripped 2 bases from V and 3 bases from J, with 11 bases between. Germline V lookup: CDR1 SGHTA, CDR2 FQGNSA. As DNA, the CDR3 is TGTGCCAGCAGCTTATCTACTGGGATCTACGAGCAGTACTTC. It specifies CASSLSTGIYEQYF.

This CDR3 reads CASSSGQGLANTGELFF. CDR3 DNA: TGTGCCAGCAGCTCCGGACAGGGATTGGCGAACACCGGGGAGCTGTTTTTT. The V call is TRBV7-8, the J call TRBJ2-2; 8 positions match TRBD1. V was pared by 4 bases and J by 0 bases, with 7 bases of the junction left unmatched. The CDR3 loop spans 17 amino acids. CDR1 and CDR2 (germline): SGHVS, FQNEAQ.

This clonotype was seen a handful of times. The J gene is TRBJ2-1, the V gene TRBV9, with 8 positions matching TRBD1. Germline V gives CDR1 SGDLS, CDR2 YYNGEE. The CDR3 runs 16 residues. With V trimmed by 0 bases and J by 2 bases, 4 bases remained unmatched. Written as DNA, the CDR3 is TGTGCCAGCAGCGTAGAGTGGGGACAGGCCTACAATGAGCAGTTCTTC. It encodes CASSVEWGQAYNEQFF.

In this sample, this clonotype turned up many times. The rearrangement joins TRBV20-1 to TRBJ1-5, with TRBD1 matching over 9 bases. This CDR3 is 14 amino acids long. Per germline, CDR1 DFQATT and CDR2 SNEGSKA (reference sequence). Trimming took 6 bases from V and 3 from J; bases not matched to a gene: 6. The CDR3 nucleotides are TGCAGTGCCAAGGACAGGGGATACAATCAGCCCCAGCATTTT. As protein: CSAKDRGYNQPQHF.

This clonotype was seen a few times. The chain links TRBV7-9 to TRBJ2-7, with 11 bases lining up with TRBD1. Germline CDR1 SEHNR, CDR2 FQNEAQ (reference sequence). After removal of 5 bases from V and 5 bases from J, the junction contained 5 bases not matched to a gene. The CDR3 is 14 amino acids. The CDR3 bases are TGTGCCAGCAGCGGCGGACAGGGGGCGAACGAGCAGTACTTC. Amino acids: CASSGGQGANEQYF.

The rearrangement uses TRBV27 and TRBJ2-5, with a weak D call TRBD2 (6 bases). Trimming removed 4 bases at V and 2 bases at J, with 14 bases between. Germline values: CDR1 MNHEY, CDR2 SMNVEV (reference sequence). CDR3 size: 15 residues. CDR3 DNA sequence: TGTGCCAGCAGTTCCTTCGGAGGGCTACAAGAGACCCAGTACTTC. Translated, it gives CASSSFGGLQETQYF.

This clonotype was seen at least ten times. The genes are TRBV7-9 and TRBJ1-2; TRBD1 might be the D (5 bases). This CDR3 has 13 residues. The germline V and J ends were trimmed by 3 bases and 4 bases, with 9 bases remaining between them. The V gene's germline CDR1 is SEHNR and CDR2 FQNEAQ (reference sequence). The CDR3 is CASSLRGVYGYTF. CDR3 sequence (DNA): TGTGCCAGCAGCTTGAGGGGAGTCTATGGCTACACCTTC.

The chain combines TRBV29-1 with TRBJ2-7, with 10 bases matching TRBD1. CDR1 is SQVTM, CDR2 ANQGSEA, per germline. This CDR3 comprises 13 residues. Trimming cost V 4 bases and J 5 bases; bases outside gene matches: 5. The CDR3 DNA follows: TGCAGCGTTGGCGGGGACAGGGGAGACGAGCAGTACTTC. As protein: CSVGGDRGDEQYF.